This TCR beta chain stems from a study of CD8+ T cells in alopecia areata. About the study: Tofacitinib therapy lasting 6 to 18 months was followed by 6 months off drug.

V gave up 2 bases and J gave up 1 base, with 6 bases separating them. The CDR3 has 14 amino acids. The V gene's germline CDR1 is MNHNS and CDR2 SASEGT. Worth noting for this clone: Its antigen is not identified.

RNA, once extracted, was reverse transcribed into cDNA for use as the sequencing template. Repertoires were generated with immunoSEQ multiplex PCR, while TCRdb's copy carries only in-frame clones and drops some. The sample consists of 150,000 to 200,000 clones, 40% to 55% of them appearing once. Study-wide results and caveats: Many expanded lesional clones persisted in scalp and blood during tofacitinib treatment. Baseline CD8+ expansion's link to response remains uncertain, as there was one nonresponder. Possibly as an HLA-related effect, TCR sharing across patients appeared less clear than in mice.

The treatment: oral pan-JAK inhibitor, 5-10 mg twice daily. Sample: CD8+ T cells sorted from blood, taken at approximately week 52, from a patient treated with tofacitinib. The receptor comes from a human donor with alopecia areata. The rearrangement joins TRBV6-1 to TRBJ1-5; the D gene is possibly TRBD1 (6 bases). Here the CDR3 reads CASSEQGSNQPQHF. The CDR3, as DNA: TGTGCCAGCAGTGAACAGGGGAGCAATCAGCCCCAGCATTTT.